The 21 T cell receptor beta chains presented below share a single source sample, sequenced in a study of T cells in Graves' hyperthyroidism and ophthalmopathy (dated 2019 in TCRdb). The library was made by multiplex PCR. Sequenced using an Illumina HiSeq 2000. Amplification of TCR beta CDR3 regions was carried out from RNA transcripts. For the first round of RT-PCR on the TCR CDR3, the HTBI primer set was used together with the Qiagen OneStep RT-PCR kit. The raw public data were reprocessed by TCRdb itself: fastp quality trimming at Q25, MiXCR clonotype calling, in-frame beta chains only. Every entry covers one CDR3 protein and lists the most common genes and DNA from its rows. The sample contains about 610,000 distinct CDR3 sequences, roughly 14% of them found a single time. Around 4.1% of the sample is in the top ten clones. Sequencing used blood. These receptors all stem from a middle-aged woman with Graves' ophthalmopathy.

In this sample, this clonotype turned up many times. The CDR3 bases are TGTGCCACCGGCTGGGGGAAAGAGACCCAGTACTTC. Translating it yields CATGWGKETQYF. The rearrangement uses TRBV7-9 and TRBJ2-5; either TRBD1 or TRBD2 may fit D (5 bases each). The germline CDR1 and CDR2 sequences are SEHNR and FQNEAQ (reference sequence). The CDR3 runs to 12 residues. V shed 10 bases and J shed 3 bases, with 12 bases lying between them.

The chain couples TRBV20-1 to TRBJ2-2, with TRBD2 matching 8 bases. The length of the CDR3 is 13 residues. The trim removed 5 bases at V and 7 bases at J, leaving 6 bases unmatched. Germline lookup yields CDR1 DFQATT and CDR2 SNEGSKA (reference sequence). CDR3 in DNA: TGCAGTGCTCCTAGCGGGCCAGGCGGGGAGCTGTTTTTT. It encodes CSAPSGPGGELFF.

This clonotype was recorded many times. For the CDR3, the DNA is TGTGCCAGCAGTCTTTCTTGGTACAATCAGCCCCAGCATTTT. This codes for CASSLSWYNQPQHF. This rearrangement joins TRBV27 to TRBJ1-5, with D uncertain. V was clipped by 5 bases and J by 3 bases, with 11 bases between them. The germline gives CDR1 MNHEY, CDR2 SMNVEV (reference sequence). This CDR3 region has 14 residues.

This clonotype was counted at least ten times. The V call is TRBV15, the J call TRBJ1-1; no firm D call. The length of the CDR3 is 13 residues. V was trimmed by 4 bases and J by 1 base, leaving 7 bases between them. The germline V gene has CDR1 LNHNV and CDR2 YYDKDF (reference sequence). The CDR3 DNA reads TGTGCCACCAGCATTCGGGCGAACACTGAAGCTTTCTTT. This sequence encodes CATSIRANTEAFF.

This clonotype was counted ten times or more. An end of the junction differs from the germline gene, which may be a read error. The chain employs TRBV12-3 or TRBV12-4 and TRBJ1-1; a possible D gene is TRBD1 (6 bases). CDR3 length: 15 residues. The CDR3 sequence: CASRLAGRGNTEAFF. The CDR3 nucleotides are TGTGCCAGCAGATTAGCGGGCAGGGGGAACACTGAAGCTTTCTTT.

This clonotype was detected only a few times. V is TRBV20-1 and J is TRBJ1-1; D is unresolved. The CDR3 length is 14 residues. V lost 5 bases and J lost 2, with 15 bases in between. Germline V gene sequence: CDR1 DFQATT, CDR2 SNEGSKA (reference sequence). CDR3 bases: TGCAGTGCTTGGGCGCCAGCGGCAAACACTGAAGCTTTCTTT. It specifies CSAWAPAANTEAFF.

This clonotype has a count of ten or more. The genes are TRBV11-3 and TRBJ2-7; D is unclear. Germline CDR1 is SGHNT and CDR2 is YENEEA. V was shortened by 2 bases and J by 5 bases, with 7 bases between the two germline ends. CDR3 size: 12 residues. The CDR3 sequence is CASSLTGHEQYF. Here the CDR3 DNA reads TGTGCCAGCAGCTTAACCGGCCACGAGCAGTACTTC. The full variable domain, in which reference TRBV11-3 and TRBJ2-7 provide the parts outside the CDR3, is EAGVVQSPRYKIIEKKQPVAFWCNPISGHNTLYWYLQNLGQGPELLIRYENEEAVDDSQLPKDRFSAERLKGVDSTLKIQPAELGDSAVYLCASSLTGHEQYFGPGTRLTVT.

Points on this clonotype: A far larger clone lies a single base away; this is likely a read error. The V call is TRBV29-1, the J call TRBJ2-2; D is undetermined. CDR3 length: 10 residues. Germline V gives CDR1 SQVTM, CDR2 ANQGSEA. V was pared by 3 bases and J by 6 bases, with 2 bases between. The CDR3 sequence is CSVDAGELFF. The CDR3 DNA is TGCAGCGTTGACGCCGGGGAGCTGTTTTTT.

The sample holds many counts of this clonotype. This chain links TRBV7-2 with TRBJ1-6; D is possibly TRBD1 (6 bases). Trimming shortened V by 0 bases and J by 9 bases, and 12 bases separated the two germline ends. Germline values: CDR1 SGHTA, CDR2 FQGNSA. The CDR3 extends over 15 amino acids. The CDR3 reads CASSLAAGAGSPLHF. The CDR3 DNA sequence: TGTGCCAGCAGCTTAGCTGCAGGGGCGGGTTCACCCCTCCACTTT.

This chain connects TRBV6-2 or TRBV6-3 to TRBJ2-7; 8 nucleotides align to TRBD1. The CDR3 has 14 residues. The V gene's germline CDR1 is MNHEY and CDR2 SVGEGT. After removal of 6 bases from V and 3 bases from J, the junction contained 7 bases not matched to a gene. The CDR3 loop reads CASSGDRILYEQYF. In DNA, the CDR3 is TGTGCCAGCAGCGGGGACAGGATCCTCTACGAGCAGTACTTC.

This clonotype occurred many times. The genes are TRBV27 and TRBJ2-5; D may be TRBD1 or TRBD2 (5 bases each). Germline V gene lookup returns CDR1 MNHEY and CDR2 SMNVEV (reference sequence). With 6 bases removed from V and 10 bases from J, the gap between germline ends came to 27 bases. There are 16 residues in the CDR3. The CDR3 nucleotides read TGTGCCAGCAGCACCCAAGGGGCGGGTCGGTTGAGACGCCAGTACTTC. Amino acids: CASSTQGAGRLRRQYF.

This clonotype was counted between two and nine times. The chain carries TRBV7-9 and TRBJ2-7; 11 positions match TRBD2. The CDR3 contains 15 residues. Germline CDR1 is SEHNR and CDR2 is FQNEAQ (reference sequence). The trim removed 5 bases at V and 2 bases at J, leaving 5 bases unmatched. The CDR3 loop is CASSAASGRPYEQYF. CDR3 nucleotides: TGTGCCAGCAGCGCGGCTAGCGGGAGGCCCTACGAGCAGTACTTC.

This clonotype was seen repeatedly, ten times or more. The V gene is TRBV30, the J gene TRBJ1-2, with no clear D. This CDR3 has 13 amino acids. V was trimmed by 4 bases and J by 2 bases, leaving 11 bases between them. CDR1 is GTSNPN, CDR2 SVGIG, per germline (reference sequence). The CDR3 reads CAWIKTENYGYTF. The CDR3 coding sequence is TGTGCCTGGATCAAGACGGAGAACTATGGCTACACCTTC.

This clonotype was observed once. The gene calls are TRBV12-3 or TRBV12-4 and TRBJ1-5; tentative D call: TRBD1 (5 bases). CDR3 length equals 18 residues. Trimming shortened V by 4 bases and J by 0 bases, and 19 bases separated the two germline ends. The CDR3 DNA sequence: TGTGCCAGCAGTTCGTCTCCGTGGGGCGACCATAGCAATCAGCCCCAGCATTTT. Residues: CASSSSPWGDHSNQPQHF.

This clonotype was observed at least ten times. CDR3 in DNA: TGTGCCAGCAGCGTATCTAGCGGGAGCTCCTACGAGCAGTACTTC. Translating it yields CASSVSSGSSYEQYF. The chain carries TRBV9 and TRBJ2-7; 10 bases map to TRBD2. Germline values: CDR1 SGDLS, CDR2 YYNGEE. The CDR3 runs 15 residues. V lost 1 base and J lost 0; bases outside the gene matches: 1.

This clonotype was seen at least ten times. This chain links TRBV30 with TRBJ2-2, with a tentative D call TRBD2 (6 bases). This CDR3 has 13 amino acids. Trimming removed 4 bases at V and 2 bases at J, with 8 bases between. CDR1 is GTSNPN and CDR2 is SVGIG in the germline V gene (reference sequence). The CDR3 region has the DNA TGTGCCTGGACGGGACTCAACACCGGGGAGCTGTTTTTT. It is translated as CAWTGLNTGELFF.

In this sample, this clonotype turned up many times. The chain carries TRBV5-1 and TRBJ2-7; D call uncertain. The CDR3 is 15 residues long. The ends were cut back, 0 bases at V and 0 bases at J, with 10 bases in the middle. CDR1 SGHRS and CDR2 YFSETQ come from the germline V gene. The chain's CDR3 is CASSLDLGISYEQYF. CDR3 bases: TGCGCCAGCAGCTTGGATCTTGGAATCTCCTACGAGCAGTACTTC.

This clonotype was detected many times. The chain recombines TRBV7-9 with TRBJ1-1, with D maybe TRBD1 (5 bases). The V end was cut by 3 bases, the J end by 4 bases, with 12 bases between. The V gene's germline CDR1 is SEHNR and CDR2 FQNEAQ (reference sequence). The CDR3 contains 14 residues. CDR3 DNA sequence: TGTGCCAGCAGCTTGCGACTCCAGGGCACTGAAGCTTTCTTT. It yields the protein CASSLRLQGTEAFF.

This clonotype was recorded at least ten times. The J gene is TRBJ2-2, the V gene TRBV6-2 or TRBV6-3; D not certain. Germline assignment: CDR1 MNHEY and CDR2 SVGEGT. Trimming stripped 2 bases from V and 7 bases from J, with 11 bases between. This CDR3 spans 14 amino acids. Written as DNA, the CDR3 is TGTGCCAGCAGTTACAACTTTTTGATCGGGGAGCTGTTTTTT. It codes for CASSYNFLIGELFF.

This sequence joins TRBV18 and TRBJ1-1; D not certain. Trimming shortened V by 2 bases and J by 3 bases, and 13 bases separated the two germline ends. This CDR3 spans 15 amino acids. CDR1 and CDR2 from the germline V gene are KGHSH and LQKENI. CDR3 coding DNA: TGTGCCAGCTCACCAGAGCCGGGAGGTGACACTGAAGCTTTCTTT. Translating gives CASSPEPGGDTEAFF. Using reference TRBV18 and TRBJ1-1 for the parts outside the CDR3, the full variable domain is NAGVMQNPRHLVRRRGQEARLRCSPMKGHSHVYWYRQLPEEGLKFMVYLQKENIIDESGMPKERFSAEFPKEGPSILRIQQVVRGDSAAYFCASSPEPGGDTEAFFGQGTRLTVV.

About this clonotype itself: At one end, the junction sequence differs from germline, possibly due to a read error. The chain uses TRBV5-1 and TRBJ2-7; 7 positions match TRBD1. CDR3 length: 16 amino acids. The germline V gene encodes CDR1 SGHRS and CDR2 YFSETQ. CDR3: CTSSFTGTELSYEQYF. The DNA for the CDR3 is TGCACCAGCAGCTTTACCGGGACAGAACTATCCTACGAGCAGTACTTC.